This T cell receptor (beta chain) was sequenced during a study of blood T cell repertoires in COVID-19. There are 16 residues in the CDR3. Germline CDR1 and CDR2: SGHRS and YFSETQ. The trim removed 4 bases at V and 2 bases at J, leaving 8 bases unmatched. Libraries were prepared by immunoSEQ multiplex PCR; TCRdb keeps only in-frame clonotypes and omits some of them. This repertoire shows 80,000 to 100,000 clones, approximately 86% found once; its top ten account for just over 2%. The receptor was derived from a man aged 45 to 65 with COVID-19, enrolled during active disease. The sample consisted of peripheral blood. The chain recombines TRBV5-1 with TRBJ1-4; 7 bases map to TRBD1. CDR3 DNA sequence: TGCGCCAGCAGCCCGTCCGGGACAGAGACTAATGAAAAACTGTTTTTT. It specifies CASSPSGTETNEKLFF.